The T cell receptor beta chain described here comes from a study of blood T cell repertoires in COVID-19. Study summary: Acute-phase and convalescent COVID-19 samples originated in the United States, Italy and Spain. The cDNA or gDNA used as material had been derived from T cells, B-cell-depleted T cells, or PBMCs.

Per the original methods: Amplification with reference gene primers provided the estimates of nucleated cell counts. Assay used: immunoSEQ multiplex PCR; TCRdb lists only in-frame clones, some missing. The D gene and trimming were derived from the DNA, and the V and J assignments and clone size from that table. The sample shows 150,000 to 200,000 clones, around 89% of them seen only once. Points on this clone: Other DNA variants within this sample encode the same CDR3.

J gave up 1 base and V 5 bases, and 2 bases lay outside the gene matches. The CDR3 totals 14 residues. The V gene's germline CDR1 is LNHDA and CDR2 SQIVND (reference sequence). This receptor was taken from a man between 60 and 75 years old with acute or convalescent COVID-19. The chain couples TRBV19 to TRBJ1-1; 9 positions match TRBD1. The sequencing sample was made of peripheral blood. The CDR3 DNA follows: TGTGCCAGTAGTCTACAGGGGGCGAACACTGAAGCTTTCTTT. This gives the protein CASSLQGANTEAFF.